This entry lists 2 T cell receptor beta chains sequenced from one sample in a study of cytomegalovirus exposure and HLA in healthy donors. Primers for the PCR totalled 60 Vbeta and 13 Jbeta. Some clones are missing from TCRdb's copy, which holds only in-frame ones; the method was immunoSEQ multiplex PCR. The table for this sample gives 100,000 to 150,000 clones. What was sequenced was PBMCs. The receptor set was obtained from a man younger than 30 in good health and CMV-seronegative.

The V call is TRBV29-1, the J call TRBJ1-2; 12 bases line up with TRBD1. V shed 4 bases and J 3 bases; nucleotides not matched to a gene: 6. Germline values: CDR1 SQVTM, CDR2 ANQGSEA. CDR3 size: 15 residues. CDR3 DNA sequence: TGCAGCGTTGGGGACAGGGGGCGCCCCGACTATGGCTACACCTTC. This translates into CSVGDRGRPDYGYTF.

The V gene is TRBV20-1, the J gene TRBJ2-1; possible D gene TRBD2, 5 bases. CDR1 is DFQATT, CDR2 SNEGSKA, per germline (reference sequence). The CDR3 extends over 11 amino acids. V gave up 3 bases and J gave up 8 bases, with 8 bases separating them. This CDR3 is CSASNGDEQFF. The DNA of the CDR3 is TGCAGTGCTAGTAACGGGGATGAGCAGTTCTTC.